The source of this TCR delta chain is a study of Vδ1+ human thymocytes. Study results and caveats: Bulk data may be misread because of unexpected Vdelta2 sequences. Thymic TRG and TRD repertoires appeared highly polyclonal, with Gaussian CDR3 length distributions.

The count of this clone is one. Its antigen is not known. Germline V gene lookup returns CDR1 TSWWSYY and CDR2 QGS. The CDR3 runs to 18 residues. The junction had 15 bases not matched to a gene; V was cut back by 8 bases and J by 3 bases. Sequences come from RNA converted to cDNA by reverse transcription. The CDR3 regions were amplified by multiplex PCR from V-gene primers to a constant-region primer. TCRdb re-called the multiplex PCR reads with CATT. The sample records around 76,000 delta-chain clones, about 30% being singletons. Thymocytes were sorted as CD3+ TCRVdelta1+ TCRVdelta2- after alphabeta T cell depletion.

Sequencing input: Vdelta1+ gamma-delta thymocytes from the thymus. Subset given: FACS-sorted CD3+ TCRalphabeta- TCRVdelta1+ TCRVdelta2- thymocytes. The clonotype originates from a boy in the first two years of life who had congenital heart surgery. This chain links TRDV1 with TRDJ1; 13 bases match TRDD3. The CDR3 region is CALSTVHWGIRVSDKLIF. CDR3 in DNA: TGTGCTCTTTCTACGGTCCACTGGGGGATACGCGTGTCCGATAAACTCATCTTT.